This T cell receptor beta chain was recorded in a study of regulatory T cells in long-lasting Graves disease. As for this clonotype: Its antigen is not known. Germline is not matched at one junction end, which may reflect a read error.

Time point noted: persistent/refractory GD, antithyroid drugs over 5 years with positive TRAb. RNA extracted from PBMCs served as the sequencing template. American Thyroid Association guidelines were used to diagnose Graves' disease. Whole-study findings and limits: Lower TCR diversity was seen in persistent Graves' patients than in newly diagnosed ones. Patients with persistent disease showed a bias toward TRBV28, TRBJ1-2 and TRBJ2-5.

Assembly of TCR beta libraries relied on iRepertoire HTBI primers together with Arm-PCR of CDR3 regions. In the authors' workflow: Segment identification across samples yielded 60 or so TRBV and some 13 TRBJ segments. One entry per CDR3 protein results from TCRdb running MiXCR on the multiplex PCR reads. TCRdb's processing, not the authors', yielded these V and J calls. The table includes about 470,000 distinct CDR3 sequences, roughly 21% detected once. The CDR3 totals 15 residues. Germline values: CDR1 MGHRA, CDR2 YSYEKL. The chain has TRBV4-1 and TRBJ1-1, with D tentatively TRBD1 (6 bases). The material was peripheral blood mononuclear cells (PBMCs), obtained when the disease was refractory, from a patient treated with antithyroid drugs. This clonotype was obtained from a female donor with Graves disease. The CDR3 bases are TGCGCCAACAGCCAAGATCCCGGGGGGGCAGCTGAAGCTTTCTTT. It codes for CANSQDPGGAAEAFF.